This record covers a single T cell receptor (beta chain). The table came from immunoSEQ multiplex PCR; TCRdb's copy has only in-frame clones and leaves some out. The data contain around 45,000 clones, around 82% of them singletons. Looked up from germline, CDR1 is LNHDA and CDR2 is SQIVND (reference sequence). The J segment lost 0 bases and the V segment lost 9 bases, leaving 4 bases of the junction unmatched. The length of the CDR3 is 13 residues. This record comes from a study of PD-L1 blockade in urothelial cancer. Study background: At some point between 2014 and 2016 therapy began: atezolizumab 1,200 mg intravenously every 3 weeks. About 85% of the 29 patients were men with bladder-origin urothelial cancer. Analysis of blood occurred 3 weeks (second dose) and 6 weeks after treatment start. The median number of T cells present in blood samples was around 150,000.

Time point given: pretreatment peripheral blood. This specimen consisted of PBMCs, obtained around atezolizumab (anti-PD-L1) treatment. The source of this sequence is a man in his fifties or sixties with urothelial cancer. The chain couples TRBV19 to TRBJ1-2; TRBD1 agrees at 7 bases. CDR3 DNA: TGTGCCAGCAGACAGGGCTCTAACTATGGCTACACCTTC. Protein sequence: CASRQGSNYGYTF.